This T cell receptor beta chain was captured in a study of PD-1 blockade in classical Hodgkin lymphoma. Note on this clone: Its antigen is undetermined.

Findings of the study overall: With CD4+ cells, TCR diversity rose significantly by C4D1, but not with CD8+ cells.

The protocol was immunoSEQ multiplex PCR, while the TCRdb copy is restricted to in-frame clones and leaves out a portion. The data hold about 98,000 clones, with roughly 90% observed a single time. All patients relapsed after autologous stem cell transplantation, and brentuximab vedotin exposure varied. Germline V lookup: CDR1 MNHNY, CDR2 SVGAGI (reference sequence). This CDR3 contains 15 residues. Germline trimming cut 2 bases from V and 5 bases from J; bases unmatched to any gene: 8. The receptor was derived from a human donor with classical Hodgkin lymphoma. This chain uses TRBV6-6 with TRBJ2-5; TRBD2 aligns across 7 bases. The sequencing here drew on peripheral blood mononuclear cells (PBMCs), taken at baseline. The CDR3 DNA reads TGTGCCAGCAGTTACGGGACTATCCGAGGGGAGACCCAGTACTTC. Encoded protein: CASSYGTIRGETQYF.